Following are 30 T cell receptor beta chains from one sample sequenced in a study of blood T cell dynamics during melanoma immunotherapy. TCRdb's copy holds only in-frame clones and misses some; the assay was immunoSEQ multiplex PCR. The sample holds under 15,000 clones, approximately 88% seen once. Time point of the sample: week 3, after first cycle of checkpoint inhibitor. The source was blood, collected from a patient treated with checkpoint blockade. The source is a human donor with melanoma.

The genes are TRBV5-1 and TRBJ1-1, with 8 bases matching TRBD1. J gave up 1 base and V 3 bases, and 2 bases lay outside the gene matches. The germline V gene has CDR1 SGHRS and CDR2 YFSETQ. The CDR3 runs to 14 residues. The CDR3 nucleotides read TGCGCCAGCAGCTCCGGGACAGGGAACACTGAAGCTTTCTTT. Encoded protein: CASSSGTGNTEAFF.

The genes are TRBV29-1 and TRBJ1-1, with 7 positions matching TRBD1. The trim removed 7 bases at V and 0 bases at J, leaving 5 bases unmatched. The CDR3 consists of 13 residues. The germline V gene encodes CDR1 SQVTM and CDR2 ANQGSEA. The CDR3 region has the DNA TGCAGCGGAGCGGGACAGCTGAACACTGAAGCTTTCTTT. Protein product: CSGAGQLNTEAFF.

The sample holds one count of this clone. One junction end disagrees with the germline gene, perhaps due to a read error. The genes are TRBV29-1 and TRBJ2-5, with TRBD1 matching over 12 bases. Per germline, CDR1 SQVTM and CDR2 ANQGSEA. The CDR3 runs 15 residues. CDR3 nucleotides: TGCAGCGTGGAAGTGGGACAGGGGGCGCGGGAGACCCAGTACTTC. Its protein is CSVEVGQGARETQYF. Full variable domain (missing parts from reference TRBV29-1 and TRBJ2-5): SAVISQKPSRDICQRGTSLTIQCQVDSQVTMMFWYRQQPGQSLTLIATANQGSEATYESGFVIDKFPISRPNLTFSTLTVSNMSPEDSSIYLCSVEVGQGARETQYFGPGTRLLVL.

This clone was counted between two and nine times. DNA for the CDR3: TGTGCCAGCAGTGGGGGTCAGGGGACCCAGTACTTC. This translates into CASSGGQGTQYF. The V call is TRBV25-1, the J call TRBJ2-5, with D possibly TRBD1 on 5 matching bases. V was shortened by 4 bases and J by 7 bases, with 10 bases between the two germline ends. CDR3 length: 12 amino acids. Per germline, CDR1 MGHDK and CDR2 SYGVNS.

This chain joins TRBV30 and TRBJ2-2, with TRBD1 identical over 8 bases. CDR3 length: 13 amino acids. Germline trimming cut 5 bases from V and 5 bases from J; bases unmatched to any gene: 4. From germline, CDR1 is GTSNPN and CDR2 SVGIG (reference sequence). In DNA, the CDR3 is TGTGCCTGGGACAGGGGCGGGACCGGGGAGCTGTTTTTT. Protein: CAWDRGGTGELFF.

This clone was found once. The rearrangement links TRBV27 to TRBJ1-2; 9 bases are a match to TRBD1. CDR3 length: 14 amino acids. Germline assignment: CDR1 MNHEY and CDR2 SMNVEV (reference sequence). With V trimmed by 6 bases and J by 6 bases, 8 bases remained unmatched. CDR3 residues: CASSPPGQGNGYTF. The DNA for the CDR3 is TGTGCCAGCAGCCCCCCGGGACAGGGAAATGGCTACACCTTC.

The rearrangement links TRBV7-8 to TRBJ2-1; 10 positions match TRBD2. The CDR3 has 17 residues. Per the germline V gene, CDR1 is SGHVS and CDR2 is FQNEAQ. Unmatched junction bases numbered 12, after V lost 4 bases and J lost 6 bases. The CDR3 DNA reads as TGTGCCAGCAGCTCCTACACTCTAGCGGGAGAACCCAATGAGCAGTTCTTC. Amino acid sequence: CASSSYTLAGEPNEQFF.

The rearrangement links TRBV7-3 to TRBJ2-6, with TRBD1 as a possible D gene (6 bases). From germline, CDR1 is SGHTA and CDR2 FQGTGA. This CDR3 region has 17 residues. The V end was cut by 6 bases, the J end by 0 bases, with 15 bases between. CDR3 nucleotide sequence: TGTGCCAGCAGTCCACAGGGCTCCAACTCTGGGGCCAACGTCCTGACTTTC. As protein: CASSPQGSNSGANVLTF.

The CDR3 spells CASSPLGGTYNEQFF. DNA of the CDR3: TGTGCCAGCAGCCCACTAGGAGGGACCTACAATGAGCAGTTCTTC. V usage is TRBV7-3 and J usage is TRBJ2-1; D is perhaps TRBD2 (6 bases). The CDR3 length is 15 residues. Germline V lookup: CDR1 SGHTA, CDR2 FQGTGA. Deletions cut 5 bases from V and 2 bases from J, with 13 bases between.

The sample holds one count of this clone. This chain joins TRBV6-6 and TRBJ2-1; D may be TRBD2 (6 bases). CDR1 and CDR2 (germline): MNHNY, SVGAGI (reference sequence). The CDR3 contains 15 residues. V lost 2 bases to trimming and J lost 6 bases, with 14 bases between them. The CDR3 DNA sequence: TGTGCCAGCAGTTACCCCGACGGGAGACGCAATGAGCAGTTCTTC. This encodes CASSYPDGRRNEQFF.

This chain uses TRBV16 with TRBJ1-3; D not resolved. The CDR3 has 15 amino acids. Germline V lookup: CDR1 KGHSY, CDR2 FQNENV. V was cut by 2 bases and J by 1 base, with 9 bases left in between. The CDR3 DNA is TGTGCCAGCAGCCAAAGTCAGCCGTCTGGAAACACCATATATTTT. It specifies CASSQSQPSGNTIYF. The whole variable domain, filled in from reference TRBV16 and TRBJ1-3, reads GEEVAQTPKHLVRGEGQKAKLYCAPIKGHSYVFWYQQVLKNEFKFLISFQNENVFDETGMPKERFSAKCLPNSPCSLEIQATKLEDSAVYFCASSQSQPSGNTIYFGEGSWLTVV.

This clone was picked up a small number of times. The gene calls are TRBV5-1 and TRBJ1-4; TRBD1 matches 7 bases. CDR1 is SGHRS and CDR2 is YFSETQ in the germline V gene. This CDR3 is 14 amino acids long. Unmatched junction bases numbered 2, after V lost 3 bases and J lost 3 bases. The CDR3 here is CASSSGTANEKLFF. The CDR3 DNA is TGCGCCAGCAGCTCCGGGACAGCTAATGAAAAACTGTTTTTT.

CDR3 in amino acids: CASSPGASGRNTIYF. CDR3 DNA sequence: TGTGCCAGCAGCCCAGGGGCAAGTGGTAGAAACACCATATATTTT. The chain recombines TRBV7-2 with TRBJ1-3, with a possible D match to TRBD1 (6 bases). Germline assignment: CDR1 SGHTA and CDR2 FQGNSA. The V end lost 5 bases, the J end lost 5 bases, and 16 bases lay between the germline ends. The CDR3 runs to 15 residues. The full variable domain, its missing parts supplied by reference TRBV7-2 and TRBJ1-3, is GAGVSQSPSNKVTEKGKDVELRCDPISGHTALYWYRQSLGQGLEFLIYFQGNSAPDKSGLPSDRFSAERTGGSVSTLTIQRTQQEDSAVYLCASSPGASGRNTIYFGEGSWLTVV.

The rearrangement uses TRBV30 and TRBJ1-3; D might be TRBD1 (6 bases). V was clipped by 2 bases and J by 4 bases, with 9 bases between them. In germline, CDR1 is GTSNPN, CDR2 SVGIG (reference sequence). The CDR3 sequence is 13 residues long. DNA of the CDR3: TGTGCCTGGAGTCAAGACAGGGGAAACACCATATATTTT. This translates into CAWSQDRGNTIYF.

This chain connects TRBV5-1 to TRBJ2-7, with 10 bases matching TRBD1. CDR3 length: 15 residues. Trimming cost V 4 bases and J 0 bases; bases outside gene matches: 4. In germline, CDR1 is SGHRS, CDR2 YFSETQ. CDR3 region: CASSPRTGGSYEQYF. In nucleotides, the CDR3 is TGCGCCAGCAGCCCCCGGACAGGGGGCTCCTACGAGCAGTACTTC. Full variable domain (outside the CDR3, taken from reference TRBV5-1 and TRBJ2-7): KAGVTQTPRYLIKTRGQQVTLSCSPISGHRSVSWYQQTPGQGLQFLFEYFSETQRNKGNFPGRFSGRQFSNSRSEMNVSTLELGDSALYLCASSPRTGGSYEQYFGPGTRLTVT.

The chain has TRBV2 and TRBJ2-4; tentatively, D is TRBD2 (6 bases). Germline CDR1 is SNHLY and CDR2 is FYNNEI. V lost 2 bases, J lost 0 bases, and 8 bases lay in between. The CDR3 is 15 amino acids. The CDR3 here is CASSEPGAAKNIQYF. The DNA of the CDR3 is TGTGCCAGCAGTGAACCGGGAGCAGCCAAAAACATTCAGTACTTC.

Here the CDR3 reads CASSDCGTPNQPQHF. CDR3 DNA sequence: TGTGCCAGCAGTGACTGCGGGACCCCTAATCAGCCCCAGCATTTT. The gene calls are TRBV6-4 and TRBJ1-5; D may be TRBD1 (5 bases). Germline loops: CDR1 MRHNA, CDR2 SNTAGT. This CDR3 contains 15 residues. The V and J ends lost 1 base and 4 bases respectively, with 11 bases between them.

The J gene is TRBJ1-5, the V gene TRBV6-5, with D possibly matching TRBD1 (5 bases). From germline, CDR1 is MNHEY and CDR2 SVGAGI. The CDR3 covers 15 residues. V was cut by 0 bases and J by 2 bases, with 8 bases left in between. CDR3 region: CASSYSSGRNQPQHF. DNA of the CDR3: TGTGCCAGCAGTTACTCGTCGGGGCGCAATCAGCCCCAGCATTTT.

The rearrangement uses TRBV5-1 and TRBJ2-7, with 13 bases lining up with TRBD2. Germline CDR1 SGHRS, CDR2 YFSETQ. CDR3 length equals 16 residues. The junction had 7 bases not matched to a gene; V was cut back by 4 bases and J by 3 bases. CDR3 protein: CASSPGGTSGNYEQYF. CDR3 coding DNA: TGCGCCAGCAGCCCTGGGGGGACTAGCGGGAACTACGAGCAGTACTTC.

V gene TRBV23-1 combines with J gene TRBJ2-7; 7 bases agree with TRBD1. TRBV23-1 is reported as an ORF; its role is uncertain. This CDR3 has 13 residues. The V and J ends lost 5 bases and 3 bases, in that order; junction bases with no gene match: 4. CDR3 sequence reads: CASSGQEFYEQYF. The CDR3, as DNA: TGCGCCAGCAGTGGACAGGAATTCTACGAGCAGTACTTC.

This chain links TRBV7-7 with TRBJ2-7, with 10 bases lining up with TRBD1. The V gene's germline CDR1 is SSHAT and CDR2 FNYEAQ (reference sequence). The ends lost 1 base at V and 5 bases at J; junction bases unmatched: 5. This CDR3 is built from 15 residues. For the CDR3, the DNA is TGTGCCAGCAGCTTAGGGACAGGGGGTCACGACGAGCAGTACTTC. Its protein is CASSLGTGGHDEQYF.

CDR3 nucleotide sequence: TGTGCCAGTACTCGGGACGTAGCCAGGGAGCTGTTTTTT. Encoded protein: CASTRDVARELFF. The chain carries TRBV19 and TRBJ2-2; D assignment may be TRBD1 or TRBD2 (5 bases each). Germline CDR1 LNHDA, CDR2 SQIVND (reference sequence). The V end was cut by 7 bases, the J end by 9 bases, with 15 bases between. This CDR3 is 13 amino acids long.

This chain's CDR3 is CASSRGTDYGYTF. DNA for the CDR3: TGTGCCAGCTCCCGCGGGACAGATTATGGCTACACCTTC. The rearrangement links TRBV18 to TRBJ1-2; 7 bases match TRBD1. CDR1 is KGHSH, CDR2 LQKENI, per germline. After removal of 6 bases from V and 5 bases from J, the junction contained 6 bases not matched to a gene. The CDR3 has 13 amino acids.

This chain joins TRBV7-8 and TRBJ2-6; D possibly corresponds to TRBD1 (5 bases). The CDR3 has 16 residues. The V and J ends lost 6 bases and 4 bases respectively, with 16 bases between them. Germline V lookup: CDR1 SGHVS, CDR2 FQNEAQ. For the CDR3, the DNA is TGTGCCAGCAGTCCGAGAGGATACAGGGGGGCCAACGTCCTGACTTTC. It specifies CASSPRGYRGANVLTF.

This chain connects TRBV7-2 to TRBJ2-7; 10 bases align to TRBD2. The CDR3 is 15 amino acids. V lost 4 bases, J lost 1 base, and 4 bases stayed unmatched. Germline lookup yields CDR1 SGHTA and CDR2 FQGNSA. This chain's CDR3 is CASSSWTSGSYEQYF. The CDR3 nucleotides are TGTGCCAGCAGCTCCTGGACTAGCGGTTCCTACGAGCAGTACTTC.

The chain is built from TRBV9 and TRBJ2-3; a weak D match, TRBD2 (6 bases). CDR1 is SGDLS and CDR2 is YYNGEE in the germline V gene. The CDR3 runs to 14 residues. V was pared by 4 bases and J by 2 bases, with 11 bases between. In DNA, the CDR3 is TGTGCCAGCAGCATGGGACTTCACACAGATACGCAGTATTTT. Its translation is CASSMGLHTDTQYF.

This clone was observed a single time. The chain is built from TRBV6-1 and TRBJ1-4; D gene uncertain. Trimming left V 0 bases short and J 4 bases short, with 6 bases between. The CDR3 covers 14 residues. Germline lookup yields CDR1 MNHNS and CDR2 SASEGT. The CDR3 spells CASSEAAGNEKLFF. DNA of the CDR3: TGTGCCAGCAGTGAAGCGGCGGGTAATGAAAAACTGTTTTTT.

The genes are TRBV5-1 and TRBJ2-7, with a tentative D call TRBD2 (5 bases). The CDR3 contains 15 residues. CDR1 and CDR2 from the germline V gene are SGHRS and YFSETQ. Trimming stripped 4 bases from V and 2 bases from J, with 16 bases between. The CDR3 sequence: CASSLSGGRTYEQYF. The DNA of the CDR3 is TGCGCCAGCAGCCTGAGTGGCGGGCGTACCTACGAGCAGTACTTC.

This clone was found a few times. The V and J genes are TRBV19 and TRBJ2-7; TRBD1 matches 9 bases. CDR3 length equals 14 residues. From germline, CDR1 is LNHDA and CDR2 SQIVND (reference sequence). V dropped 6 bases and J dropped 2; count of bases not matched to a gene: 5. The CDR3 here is CASRKTGGPYEQYF. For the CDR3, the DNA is TGTGCCAGTAGGAAGACAGGGGGACCCTACGAGCAGTACTTC. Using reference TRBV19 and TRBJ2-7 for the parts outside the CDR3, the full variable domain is DGGITQSPKYLFRKEGQNVTLSCEQNLNHDAMYWYRQDPGQGLRLIYYSQIVNDFQKGDIAEGYSVSREKKESFPLTVTSAQKNPTAFYLCASRKTGGPYEQYFGPGTRLTVT.

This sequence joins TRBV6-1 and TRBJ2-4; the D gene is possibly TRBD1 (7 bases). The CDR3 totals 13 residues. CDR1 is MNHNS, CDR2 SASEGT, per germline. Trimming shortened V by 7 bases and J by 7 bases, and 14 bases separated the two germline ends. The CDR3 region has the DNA TGTGCCAGCAAACGCCCAGGGGGGAACATTCAGTACTTC. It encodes CASKRPGGNIQYF.